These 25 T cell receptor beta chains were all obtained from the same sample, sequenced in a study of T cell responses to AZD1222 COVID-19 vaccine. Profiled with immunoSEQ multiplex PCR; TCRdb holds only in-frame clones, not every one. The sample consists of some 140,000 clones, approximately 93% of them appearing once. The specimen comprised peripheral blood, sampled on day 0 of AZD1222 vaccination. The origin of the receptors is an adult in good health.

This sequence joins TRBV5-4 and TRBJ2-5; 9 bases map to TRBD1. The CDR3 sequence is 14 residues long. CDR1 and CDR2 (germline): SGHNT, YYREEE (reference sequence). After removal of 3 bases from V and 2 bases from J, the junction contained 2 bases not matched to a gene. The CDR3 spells CASSSDRGQETQYF. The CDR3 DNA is TGTGCCAGCAGCTCAGACAGGGGGCAAGAGACCCAGTACTTC.

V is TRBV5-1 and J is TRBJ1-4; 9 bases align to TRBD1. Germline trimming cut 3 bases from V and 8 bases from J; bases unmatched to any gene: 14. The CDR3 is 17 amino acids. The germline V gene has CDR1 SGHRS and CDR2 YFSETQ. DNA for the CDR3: TGCGCCAGCAGCTCTTTACCTACAGGGGGCGCGGGAGAAAAACTGTTTTTT. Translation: CASSSLPTGGAGEKLFF.

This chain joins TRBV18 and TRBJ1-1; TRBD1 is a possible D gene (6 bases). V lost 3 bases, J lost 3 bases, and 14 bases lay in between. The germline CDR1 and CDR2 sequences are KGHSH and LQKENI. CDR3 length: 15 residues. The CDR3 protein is CASSPSTGTHTEAFF. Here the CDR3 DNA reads TGTGCCAGCTCACCTTCTACAGGGACCCACACTGAAGCTTTCTTT.

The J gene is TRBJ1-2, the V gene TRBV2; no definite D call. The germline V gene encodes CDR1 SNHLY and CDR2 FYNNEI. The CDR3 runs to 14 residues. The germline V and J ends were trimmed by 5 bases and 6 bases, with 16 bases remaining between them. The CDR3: CASSPKPWSDGYTF. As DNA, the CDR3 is TGTGCCAGCAGTCCTAAGCCGTGGTCGGATGGCTACACCTTC.

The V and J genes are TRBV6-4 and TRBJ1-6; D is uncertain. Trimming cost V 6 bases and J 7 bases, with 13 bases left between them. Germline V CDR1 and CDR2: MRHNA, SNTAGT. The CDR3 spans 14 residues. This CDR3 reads CASSVVLGNSPLHF. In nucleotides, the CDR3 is TGTGCCAGCAGCGTTGTGCTGGGCAATTCACCCCTCCACTTT.

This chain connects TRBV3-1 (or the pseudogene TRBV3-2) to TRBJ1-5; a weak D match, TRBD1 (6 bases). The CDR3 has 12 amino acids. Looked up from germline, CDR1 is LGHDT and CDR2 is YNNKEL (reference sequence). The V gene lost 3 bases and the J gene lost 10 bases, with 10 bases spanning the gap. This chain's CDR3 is CASSQGGGPQHF. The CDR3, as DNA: TGTGCCAGCAGCCAGGGGGGGGGCCCCCAGCATTTT.

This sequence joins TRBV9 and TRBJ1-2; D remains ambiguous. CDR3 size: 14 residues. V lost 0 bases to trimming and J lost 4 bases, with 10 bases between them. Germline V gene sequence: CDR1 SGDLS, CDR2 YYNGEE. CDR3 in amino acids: CASSVADGTYGYTF. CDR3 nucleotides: TGTGCCAGCAGCGTAGCAGACGGAACCTATGGCTACACCTTC.

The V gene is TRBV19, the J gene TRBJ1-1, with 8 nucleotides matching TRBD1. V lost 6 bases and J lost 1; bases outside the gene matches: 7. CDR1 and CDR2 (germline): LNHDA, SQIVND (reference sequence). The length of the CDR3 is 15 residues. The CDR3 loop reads CASSQTGERNTEAFF. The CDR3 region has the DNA TGTGCCAGTAGCCAGACAGGGGAGAGGAACACTGAAGCTTTCTTT.

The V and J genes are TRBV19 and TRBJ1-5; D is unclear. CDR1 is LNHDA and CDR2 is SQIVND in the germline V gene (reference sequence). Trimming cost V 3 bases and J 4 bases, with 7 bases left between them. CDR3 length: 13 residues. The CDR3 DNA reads TGTGCCAGTAGTATCCAGTGGAATCAGCCCCAGCATTTT. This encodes CASSIQWNQPQHF.

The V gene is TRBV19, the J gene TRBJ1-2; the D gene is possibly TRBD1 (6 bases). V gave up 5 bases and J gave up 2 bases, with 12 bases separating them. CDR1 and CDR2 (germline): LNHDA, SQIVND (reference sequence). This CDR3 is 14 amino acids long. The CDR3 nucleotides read TGTGCCAGTAGTCTACCGGGGGGCAACTATGGCTACACCTTC. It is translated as CASSLPGGNYGYTF.

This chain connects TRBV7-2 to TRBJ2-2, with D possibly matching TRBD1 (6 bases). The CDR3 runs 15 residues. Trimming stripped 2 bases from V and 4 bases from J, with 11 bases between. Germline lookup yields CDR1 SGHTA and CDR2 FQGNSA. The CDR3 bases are TGTGCCAGCAGCTTAATTTTGGGGGCCACCGGGGAGCTGTTTTTT. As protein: CASSLILGATGELFF.

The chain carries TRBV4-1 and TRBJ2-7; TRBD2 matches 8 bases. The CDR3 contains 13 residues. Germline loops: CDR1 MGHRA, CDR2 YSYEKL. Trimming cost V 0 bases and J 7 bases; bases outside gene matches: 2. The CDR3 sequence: CASSQESGGEQYF. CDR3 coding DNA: TGCGCCAGCAGCCAAGAAAGCGGGGGTGAGCAGTACTTC.

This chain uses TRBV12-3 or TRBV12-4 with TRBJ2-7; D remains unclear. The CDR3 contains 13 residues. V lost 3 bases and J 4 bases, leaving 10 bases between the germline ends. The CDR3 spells CASSFVNPYEQYF. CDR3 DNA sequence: TGTGCCAGCAGTTTCGTTAATCCGTACGAGCAGTACTTC.

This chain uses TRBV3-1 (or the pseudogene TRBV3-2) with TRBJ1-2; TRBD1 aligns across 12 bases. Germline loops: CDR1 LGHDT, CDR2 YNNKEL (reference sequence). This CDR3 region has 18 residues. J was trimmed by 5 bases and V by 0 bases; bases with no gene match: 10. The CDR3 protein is CASSQDELRDRGLYGYTF. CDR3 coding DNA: TGTGCCAGCAGCCAAGATGAACTCCGGGACAGGGGGCTTTATGGCTACACCTTC.

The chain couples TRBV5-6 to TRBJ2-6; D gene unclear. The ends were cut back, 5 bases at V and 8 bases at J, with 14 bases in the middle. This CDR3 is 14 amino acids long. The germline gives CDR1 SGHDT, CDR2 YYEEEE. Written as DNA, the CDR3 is TGTGCCAGCAGTTCGCTAATGGTGACCAACGTCCTGACTTTC. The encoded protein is CASSSLMVTNVLTF.

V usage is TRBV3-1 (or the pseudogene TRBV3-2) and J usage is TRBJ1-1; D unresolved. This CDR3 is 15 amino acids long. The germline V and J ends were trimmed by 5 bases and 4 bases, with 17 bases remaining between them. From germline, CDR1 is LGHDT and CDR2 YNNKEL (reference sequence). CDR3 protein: CASSARRGEGTEAFF. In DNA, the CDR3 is TGTGCCAGCAGCGCCCGACGGGGAGAAGGCACTGAAGCTTTCTTT.

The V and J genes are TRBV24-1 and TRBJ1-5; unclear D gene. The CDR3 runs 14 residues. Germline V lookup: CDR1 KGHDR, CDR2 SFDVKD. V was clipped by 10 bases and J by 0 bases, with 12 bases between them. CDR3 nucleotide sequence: TGTGCCACGGCGACATTGAATAGCAATCAGCCCCAGCATTTT. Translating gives CATATLNSNQPQHF.

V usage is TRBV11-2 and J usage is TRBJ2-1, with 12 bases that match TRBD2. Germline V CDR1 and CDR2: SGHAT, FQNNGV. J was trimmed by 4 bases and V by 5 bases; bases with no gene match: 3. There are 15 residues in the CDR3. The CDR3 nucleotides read TGTGCCAGCAGCCTTGGGACTAGCGGGTACAATGAGCAGTTCTTC. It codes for CASSLGTSGYNEQFF.

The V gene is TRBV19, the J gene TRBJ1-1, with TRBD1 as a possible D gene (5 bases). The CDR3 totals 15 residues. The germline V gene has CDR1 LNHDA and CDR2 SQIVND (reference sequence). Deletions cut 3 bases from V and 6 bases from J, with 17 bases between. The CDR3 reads CASSIGVGRASEAFF. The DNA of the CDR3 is TGTGCCAGTAGTATTGGAGTGGGCAGGGCCTCTGAAGCTTTCTTT.

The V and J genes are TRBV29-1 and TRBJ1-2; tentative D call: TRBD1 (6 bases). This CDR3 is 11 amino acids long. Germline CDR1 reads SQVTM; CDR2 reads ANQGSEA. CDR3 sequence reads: CVGGVNYGYTF. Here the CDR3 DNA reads TGCGTCGGGGGCGTAAACTATGGCTACACCTTC.

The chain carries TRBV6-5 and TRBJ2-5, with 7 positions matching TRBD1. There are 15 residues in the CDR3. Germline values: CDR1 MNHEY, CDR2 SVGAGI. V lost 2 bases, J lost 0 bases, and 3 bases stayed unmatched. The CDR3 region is CASSYRQGHQETQYF. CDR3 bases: TGTGCCAGCAGTTACCGACAGGGCCACCAAGAGACCCAGTACTTC.

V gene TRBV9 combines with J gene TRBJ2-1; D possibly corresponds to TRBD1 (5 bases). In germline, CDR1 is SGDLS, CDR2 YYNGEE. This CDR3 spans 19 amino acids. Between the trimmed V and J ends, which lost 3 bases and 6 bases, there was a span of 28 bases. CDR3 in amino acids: CASSERGPQKGLPFNEQFF. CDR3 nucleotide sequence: TGTGCCAGCAGCGAGAGAGGCCCGCAGAAGGGGCTCCCCTTCAATGAGCAGTTCTTC.

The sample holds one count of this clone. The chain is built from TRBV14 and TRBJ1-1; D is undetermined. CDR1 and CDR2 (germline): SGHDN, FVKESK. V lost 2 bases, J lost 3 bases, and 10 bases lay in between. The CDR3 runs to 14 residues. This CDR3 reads CASSQWPEDTEAFF. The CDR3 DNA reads TGTGCCAGCAGCCAATGGCCAGAGGACACTGAAGCTTTCTTT.

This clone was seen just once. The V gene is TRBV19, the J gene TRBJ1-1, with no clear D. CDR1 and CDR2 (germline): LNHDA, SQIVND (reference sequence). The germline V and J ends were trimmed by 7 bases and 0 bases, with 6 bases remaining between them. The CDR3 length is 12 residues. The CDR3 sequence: CASMSLNTEAFF. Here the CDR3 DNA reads TGTGCCAGTATGTCCCTGAACACTGAAGCTTTCTTT.

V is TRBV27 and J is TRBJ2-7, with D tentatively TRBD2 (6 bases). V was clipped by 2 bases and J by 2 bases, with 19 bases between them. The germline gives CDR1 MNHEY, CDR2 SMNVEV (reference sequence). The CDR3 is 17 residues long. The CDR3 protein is CASSLNFGRGGAYEQYF. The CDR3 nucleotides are TGTGCCAGCAGTTTAAATTTCGGAAGAGGAGGGGCCTACGAGCAGTACTTC.